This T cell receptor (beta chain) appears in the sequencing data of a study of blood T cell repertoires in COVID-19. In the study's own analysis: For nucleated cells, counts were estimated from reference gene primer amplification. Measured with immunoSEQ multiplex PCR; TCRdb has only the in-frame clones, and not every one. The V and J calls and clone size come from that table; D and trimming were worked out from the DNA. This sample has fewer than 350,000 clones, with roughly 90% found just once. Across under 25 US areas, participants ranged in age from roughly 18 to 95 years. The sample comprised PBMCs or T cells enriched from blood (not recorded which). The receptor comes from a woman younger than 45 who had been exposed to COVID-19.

This CDR3 is CASSIQTATSANYGYTF. In nucleotides, the CDR3 is TGTGCCAGTAGTATTCAGACAGCTACTTCCGCTAACTATGGCTACACCTTC. The chain is built from TRBV19 and TRBJ1-2; weak D call: TRBD1 (5 bases). Germline CDR1 LNHDA, CDR2 SQIVND (reference sequence). V lost 3 bases to trimming and J lost 0 bases, with 17 bases between them. The length of the CDR3 is 17 residues.